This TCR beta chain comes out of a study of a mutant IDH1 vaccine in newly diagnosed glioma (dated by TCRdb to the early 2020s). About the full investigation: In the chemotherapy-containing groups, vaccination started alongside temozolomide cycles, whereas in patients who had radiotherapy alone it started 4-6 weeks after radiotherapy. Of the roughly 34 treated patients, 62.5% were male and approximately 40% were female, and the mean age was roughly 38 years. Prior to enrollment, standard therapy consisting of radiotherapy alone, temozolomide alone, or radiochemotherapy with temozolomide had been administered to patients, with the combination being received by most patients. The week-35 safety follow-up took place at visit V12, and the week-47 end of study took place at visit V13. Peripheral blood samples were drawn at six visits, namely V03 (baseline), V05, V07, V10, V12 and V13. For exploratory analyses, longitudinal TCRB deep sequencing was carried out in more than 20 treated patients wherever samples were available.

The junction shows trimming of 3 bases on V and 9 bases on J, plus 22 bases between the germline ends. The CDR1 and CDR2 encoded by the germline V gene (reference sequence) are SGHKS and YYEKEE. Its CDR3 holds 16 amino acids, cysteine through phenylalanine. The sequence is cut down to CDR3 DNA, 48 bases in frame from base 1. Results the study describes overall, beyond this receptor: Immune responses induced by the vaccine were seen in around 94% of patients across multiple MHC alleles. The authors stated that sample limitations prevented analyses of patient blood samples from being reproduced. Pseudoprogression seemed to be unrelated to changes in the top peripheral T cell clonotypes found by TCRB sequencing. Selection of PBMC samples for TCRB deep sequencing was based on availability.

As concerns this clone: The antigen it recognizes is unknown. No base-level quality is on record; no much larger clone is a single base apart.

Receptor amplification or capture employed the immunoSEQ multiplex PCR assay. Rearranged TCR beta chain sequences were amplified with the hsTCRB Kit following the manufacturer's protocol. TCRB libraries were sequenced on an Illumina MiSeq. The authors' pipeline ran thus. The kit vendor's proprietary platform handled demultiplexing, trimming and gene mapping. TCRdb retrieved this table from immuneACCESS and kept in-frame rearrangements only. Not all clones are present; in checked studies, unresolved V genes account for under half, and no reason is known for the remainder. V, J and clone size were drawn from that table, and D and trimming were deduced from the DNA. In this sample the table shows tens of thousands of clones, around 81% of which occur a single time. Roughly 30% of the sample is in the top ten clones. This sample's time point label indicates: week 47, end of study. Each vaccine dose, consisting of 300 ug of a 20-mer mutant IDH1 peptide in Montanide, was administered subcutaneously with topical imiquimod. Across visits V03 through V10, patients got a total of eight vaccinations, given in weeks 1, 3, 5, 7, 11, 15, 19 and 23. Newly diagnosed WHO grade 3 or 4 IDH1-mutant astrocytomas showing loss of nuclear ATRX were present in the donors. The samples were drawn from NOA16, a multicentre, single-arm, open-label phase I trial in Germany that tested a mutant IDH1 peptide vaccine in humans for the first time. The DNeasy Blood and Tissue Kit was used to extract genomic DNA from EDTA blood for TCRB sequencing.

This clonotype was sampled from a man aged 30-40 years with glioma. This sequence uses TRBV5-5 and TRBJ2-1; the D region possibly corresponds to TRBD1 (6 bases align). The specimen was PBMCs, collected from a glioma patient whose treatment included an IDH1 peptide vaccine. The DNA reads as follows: TGTGCCAGCAGCTGGAGGTGGGACAAGCTCACAGGTGAGCAGTTCTTC. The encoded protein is CASSWRWDKLTGEQFF.